This TCR beta chain derives from a study of neurological immune-mediated disorders. Germline V gene lookup returns CDR1 DFQATT and CDR2 SNEGSKA (reference sequence). V dropped 0 bases and J dropped 1 base, with 12 bases sitting between them. The CDR3 runs to 15 residues. Synthesis of cDNA was performed by 5'RACE using 10-nucleotide random UMIs. Whenever a sequencing run was performed, it yielded over 170 million TCR-beta sequences from 15-18 subjects. TCRdb analysed the 5' RACE reads with MiXCR anew, one entry per CDR3 protein. The table lists under 50,000 distinct CDR3 sequences, around 12% of them singletons. The table lists this clonotype with many counts. Sample time point: longitudinal time-point 2.

The chain recombines TRBV20-1 with TRBJ1-1; no clear D. This receptor was obtained from a male donor with HTLV-1-associated myelopathy (HAM/TSP). The sequencing sample was made of PBMCs. CDR3 sequence reads: CSARDLYRKNTEAFF. The CDR3 DNA reads as TGCAGTGCTAGAGATTTATACAGAAAGAACACTGAAGCTTTCTTT.